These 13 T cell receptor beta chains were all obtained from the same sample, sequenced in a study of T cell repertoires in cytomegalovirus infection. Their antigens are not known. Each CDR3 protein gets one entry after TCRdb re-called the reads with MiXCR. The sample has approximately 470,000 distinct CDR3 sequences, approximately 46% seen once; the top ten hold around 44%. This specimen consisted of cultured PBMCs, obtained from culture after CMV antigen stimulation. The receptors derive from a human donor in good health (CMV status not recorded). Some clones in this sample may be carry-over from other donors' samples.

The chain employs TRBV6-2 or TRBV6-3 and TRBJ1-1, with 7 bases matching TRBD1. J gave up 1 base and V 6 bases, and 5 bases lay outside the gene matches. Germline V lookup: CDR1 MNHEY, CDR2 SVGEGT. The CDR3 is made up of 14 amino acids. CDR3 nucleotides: TGTGCCAGCAGAGCGGGACAGTGGAACACTGAAGCTTTCTTT. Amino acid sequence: CASRAGQWNTEAFF.

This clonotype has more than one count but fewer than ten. CDR3 bases: TGTGCCAGCACTGGACAGGGGGAACCCTACGAGCAGTACTTC. As protein: CASTGQGEPYEQYF. The rearrangement links TRBV19 to TRBJ2-7; the match to TRBD1 covers 10 bases. The CDR3 runs 14 residues. Germline CDR1 LNHDA, CDR2 SQIVND (reference sequence). V shed 9 bases, J shed 2 bases, and the junction held 7 bases outside the gene matches. The entire variable domain, with the rest obtained from reference TRBV19 and TRBJ2-7, is as follows: DGGITQSPKYLFRKEGQNVTLSCEQNLNHDAMYWYRQDPGQGLRLIYYSQIVNDFQKGDIAEGYSVSREKKESFPLTVTSAQKNPTAFYLCASTGQGEPYEQYFGPGTRLTVT.

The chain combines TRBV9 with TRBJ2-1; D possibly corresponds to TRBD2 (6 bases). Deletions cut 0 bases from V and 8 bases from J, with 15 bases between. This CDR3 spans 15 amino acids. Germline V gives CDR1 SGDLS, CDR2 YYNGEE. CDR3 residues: CASSVGAGKGDEQFF. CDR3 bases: TGTGCCAGCAGCGTAGGGGCGGGAAAAGGGGATGAGCAGTTCTTC.

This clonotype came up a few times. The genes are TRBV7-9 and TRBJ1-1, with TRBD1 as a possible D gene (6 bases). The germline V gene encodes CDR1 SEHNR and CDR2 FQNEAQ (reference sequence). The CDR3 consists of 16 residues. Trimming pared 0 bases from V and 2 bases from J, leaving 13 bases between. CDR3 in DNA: TGTGCCAGCAGCTTAGCGCTGGGGGGCCCCAACACTGAAGCTTTCTTT. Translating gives CASSLALGGPNTEAFF.

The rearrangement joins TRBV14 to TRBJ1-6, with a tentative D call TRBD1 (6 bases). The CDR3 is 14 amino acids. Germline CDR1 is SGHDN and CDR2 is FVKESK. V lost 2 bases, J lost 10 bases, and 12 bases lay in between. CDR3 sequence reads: CASSQSGVDSPLHF. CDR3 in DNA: TGTGCCAGCAGCCAATCAGGGGTGGACTCACCCCTCCACTTT.

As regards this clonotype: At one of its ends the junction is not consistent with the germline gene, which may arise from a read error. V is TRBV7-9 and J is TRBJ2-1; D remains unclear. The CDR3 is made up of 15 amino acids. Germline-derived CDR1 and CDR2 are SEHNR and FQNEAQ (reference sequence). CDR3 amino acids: CDSSLGSPFYNEQFF. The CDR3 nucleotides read TGTGACAGCAGCTTAGGGTCCCCATTCTACAATGAGCAGTTCTTC. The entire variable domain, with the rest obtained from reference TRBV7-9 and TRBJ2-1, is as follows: DTGVSQNPRHKITKRGQNVTFRCDPISEHNRLYWYRQTLGQGPEFLTYFQNEAQLEKSRLLSDRFSAERPKGSFSTLEIQRTEQGDSAMYLCDSSLGSPFYNEQFFGPGTRLTVL.

The CDR3 bases are TGTGCCAGCAGTCACGGTGTAGCGGGAGATACGCAGTATTTT. Amino acids: CASSHGVAGDTQYF. The V and J genes are TRBV6-8 and TRBJ2-3; TRBD2 agrees at 7 bases. The CDR3 runs to 14 residues. V shed 5 bases and J 5 bases; nucleotides not matched to a gene: 7. Germline assignment: CDR1 MNHGY and CDR2 SAAAGT.

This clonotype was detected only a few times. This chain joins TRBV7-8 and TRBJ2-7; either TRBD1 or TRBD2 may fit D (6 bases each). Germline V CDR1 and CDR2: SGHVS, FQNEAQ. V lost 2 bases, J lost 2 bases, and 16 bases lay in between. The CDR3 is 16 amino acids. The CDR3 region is CASSLFGGQPTYEQYF. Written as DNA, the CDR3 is TGTGCCAGCAGCTTATTCGGGGGACAACCCACCTACGAGCAGTACTTC.

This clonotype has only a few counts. CDR3 sequence (DNA): TGTGCCAGCAGCTTGGCGCGGGGGGCAGGGACTGAAGCTTTCTTT. Residues: CASSLARGAGTEAFF. V usage is TRBV12-3 or TRBV12-4 and J usage is TRBJ1-1; tentatively, D is TRBD1 (6 bases). Trimming took off 6 bases at V and 5 bases at J, with 19 bases between the two ends. The CDR3 contains 15 residues.

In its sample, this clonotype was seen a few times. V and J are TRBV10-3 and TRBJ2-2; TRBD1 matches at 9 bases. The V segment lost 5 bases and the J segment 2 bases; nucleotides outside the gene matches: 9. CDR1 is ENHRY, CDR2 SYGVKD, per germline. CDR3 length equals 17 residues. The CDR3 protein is CAISSRGQGTNTGELFF. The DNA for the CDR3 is TGTGCCATCAGTTCCCGGGGACAGGGAACAAACACCGGGGAGCTGTTTTTT.

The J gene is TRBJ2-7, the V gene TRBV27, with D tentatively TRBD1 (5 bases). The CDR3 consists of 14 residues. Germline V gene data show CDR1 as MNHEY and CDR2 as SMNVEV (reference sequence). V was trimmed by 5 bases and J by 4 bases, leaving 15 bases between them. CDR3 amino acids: CASSNQGARYEQYF. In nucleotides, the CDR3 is TGTGCCAGCAGTAACCAAGGGGCAAGGTACGAGCAGTACTTC.

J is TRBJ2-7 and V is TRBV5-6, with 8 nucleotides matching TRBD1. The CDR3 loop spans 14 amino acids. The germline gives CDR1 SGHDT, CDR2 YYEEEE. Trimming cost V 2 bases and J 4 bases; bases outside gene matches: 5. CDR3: CASSFPGQAYEQYF. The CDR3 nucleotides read TGTGCCAGCAGCTTTCCGGGACAGGCTTACGAGCAGTACTTC.

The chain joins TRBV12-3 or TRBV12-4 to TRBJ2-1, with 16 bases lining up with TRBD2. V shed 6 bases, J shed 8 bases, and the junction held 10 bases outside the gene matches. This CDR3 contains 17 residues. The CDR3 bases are TGTGCCAGCAGCTCCGGGACTAGCGGGGGGGCTAGGGATGAGCAGTTCTTC. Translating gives CASSSGTSGGARDEQFF.